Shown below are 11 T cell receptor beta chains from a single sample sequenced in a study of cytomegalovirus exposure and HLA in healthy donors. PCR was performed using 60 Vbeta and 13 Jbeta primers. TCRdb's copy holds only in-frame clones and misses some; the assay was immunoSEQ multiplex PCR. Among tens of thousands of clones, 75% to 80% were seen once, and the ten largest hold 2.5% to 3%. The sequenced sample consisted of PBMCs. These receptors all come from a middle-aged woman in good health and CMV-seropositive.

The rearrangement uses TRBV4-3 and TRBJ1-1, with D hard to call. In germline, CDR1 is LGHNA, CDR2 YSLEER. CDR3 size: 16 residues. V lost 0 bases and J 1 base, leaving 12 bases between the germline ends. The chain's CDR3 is CASSQDLGGRNTEAFF. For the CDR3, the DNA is TGCGCCAGCAGCCAAGATTTAGGCGGAAGGAACACTGAAGCTTTCTTT.

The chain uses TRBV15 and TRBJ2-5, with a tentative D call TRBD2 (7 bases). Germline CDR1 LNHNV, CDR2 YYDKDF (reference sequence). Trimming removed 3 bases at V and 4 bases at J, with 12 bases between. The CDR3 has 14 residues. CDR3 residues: CATSSRGGSETQYF. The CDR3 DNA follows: TGTGCCACCAGCAGCCGCGGGGGCTCAGAGACCCAGTACTTC.

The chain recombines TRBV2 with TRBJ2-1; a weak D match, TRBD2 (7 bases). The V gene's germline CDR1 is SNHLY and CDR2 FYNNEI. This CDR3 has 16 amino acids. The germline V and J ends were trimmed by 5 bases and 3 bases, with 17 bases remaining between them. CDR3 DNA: TGTGCCAGCAGTAAAGAGGGGGGGTCTAACTACAATGAGCAGTTCTTC. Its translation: CASSKEGGSNYNEQFF.

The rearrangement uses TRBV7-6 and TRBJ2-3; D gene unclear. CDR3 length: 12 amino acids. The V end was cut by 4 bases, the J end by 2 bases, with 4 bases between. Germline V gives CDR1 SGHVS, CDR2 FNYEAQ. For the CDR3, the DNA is TGTGCCAGCAGCTCCTCCACAGATACGCAGTATTTT. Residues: CASSSSTDTQYF.

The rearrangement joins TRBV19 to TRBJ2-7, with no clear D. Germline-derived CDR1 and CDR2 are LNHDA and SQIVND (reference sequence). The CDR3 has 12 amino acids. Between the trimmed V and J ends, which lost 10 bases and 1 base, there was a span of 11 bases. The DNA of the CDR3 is TGTGCCACCCAGTCGTATTCCTACGAGCAGTACTTC. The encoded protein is CATQSYSYEQYF.

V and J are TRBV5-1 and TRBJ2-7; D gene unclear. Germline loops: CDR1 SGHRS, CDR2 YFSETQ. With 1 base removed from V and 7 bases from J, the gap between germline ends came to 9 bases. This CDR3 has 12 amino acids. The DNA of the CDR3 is TGCGCCAGCAGCTTGAGGCCAGGTGAGCAGTACTTC. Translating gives CASSLRPGEQYF.

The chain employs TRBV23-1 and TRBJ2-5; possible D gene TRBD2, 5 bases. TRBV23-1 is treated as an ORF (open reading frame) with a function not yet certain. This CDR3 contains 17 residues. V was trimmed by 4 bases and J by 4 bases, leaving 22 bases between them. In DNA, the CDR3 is TGCGCCAGCAGTCGGTTTAGGGTGGGCCCTGCGGGAGAGACCCAGTACTTC. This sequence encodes CASSRFRVGPAGETQYF.

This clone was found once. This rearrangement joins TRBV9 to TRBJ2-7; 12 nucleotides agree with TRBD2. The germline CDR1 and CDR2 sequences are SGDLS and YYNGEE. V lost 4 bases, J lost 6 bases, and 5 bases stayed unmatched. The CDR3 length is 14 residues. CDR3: CASSPGLAGSEQYF. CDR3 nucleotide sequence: TGTGCCAGCAGCCCCGGACTAGCGGGGAGCGAGCAGTACTTC.

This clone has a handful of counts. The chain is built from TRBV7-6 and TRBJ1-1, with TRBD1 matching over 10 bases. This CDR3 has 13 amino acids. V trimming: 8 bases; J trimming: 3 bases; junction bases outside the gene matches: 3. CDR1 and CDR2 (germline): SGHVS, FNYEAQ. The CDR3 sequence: CASRTGGDTEAFF. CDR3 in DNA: TGTGCCAGCCGGACAGGGGGGGACACTGAAGCTTTCTTT.

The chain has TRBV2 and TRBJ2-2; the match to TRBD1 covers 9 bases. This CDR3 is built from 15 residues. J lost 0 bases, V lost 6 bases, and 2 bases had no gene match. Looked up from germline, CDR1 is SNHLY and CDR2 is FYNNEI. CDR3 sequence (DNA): TGTGCCAGCAGGGACAGGGGACCGAACACCGGGGAGCTGTTTTTT. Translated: CASRDRGPNTGELFF.

The DNA of the CDR3 is TGTGCCAGCAGCCAGTTCGGGGGGGGTCTACGCGAGCAGTACTTC. This sequence encodes CASSQFGGGLREQYF. V usage is TRBV4-2 and J usage is TRBJ2-7; 8 bases agree with TRBD2. Germline values: CDR1 LGHNA, CDR2 YNFKEQ. Trimming at V came to 3 bases and at J to 6 bases, leaving 10 bases not matched to a gene. This CDR3 region has 15 residues.